This TCR beta chain came from a study of cytomegalovirus exposure and HLA in healthy donors. Study at large: According to later analysis, the same platform produced the 120 validation and several hundred first-cohort repertoires.

Trimming shortened V by 3 bases and J by 3 bases, and 13 bases separated the two germline ends. The germline CDR1 and CDR2 sequences are SGHRS and YFSETQ. This CDR3 is 15 amino acids long. Findings and caveats of the study: Among TCR beta chains, those listed as cytomegalovirus-associated numbered around 160. Cytomegalovirus status, reportedly, was diagnosed with high specificity and sensitivity by the classifier.

In regard to this clone: Its antigen is as yet unknown.

Generated by immunoSEQ multiplex PCR, the TCRdb table keeps only in-frame clones and is missing some. The table shows 150,000 to 180,000 clones, with around 84% occurring only once. The chain couples TRBV5-1 to TRBJ1-5; TRBD1 is a possible D gene (5 bases). The specimen was PBMCs. The TCR sequence derives from a human donor in good health. CDR3 amino acids: CASSSGTEDNQPQHF. The DNA for the CDR3 is TGCGCCAGCAGCTCCGGGACTGAAGACAATCAGCCCCAGCATTTT. Full variable domain (remainder filled in from reference TRBV5-1 and TRBJ1-5): KAGVTQTPRYLIKTRGQQVTLSCSPISGHRSVSWYQQTPGQGLQFLFEYFSETQRNKGNFPGRFSGRQFSNSRSEMNVSTLELGDSALYLCASSSGTEDNQPQHFGDGTRLSIL.